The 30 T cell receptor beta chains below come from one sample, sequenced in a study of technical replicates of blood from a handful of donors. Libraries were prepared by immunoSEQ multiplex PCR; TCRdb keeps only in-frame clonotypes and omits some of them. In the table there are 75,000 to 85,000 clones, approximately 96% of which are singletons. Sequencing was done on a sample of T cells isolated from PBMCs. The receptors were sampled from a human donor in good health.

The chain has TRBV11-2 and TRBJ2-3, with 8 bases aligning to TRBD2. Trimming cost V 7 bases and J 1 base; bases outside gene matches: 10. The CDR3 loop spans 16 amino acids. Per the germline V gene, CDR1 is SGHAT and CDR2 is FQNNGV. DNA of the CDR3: TGTGCCAGCATTCCCCCGGGACTAGGGGGCACAGATACGCAGTATTTT. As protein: CASIPPGLGGTDTQYF.

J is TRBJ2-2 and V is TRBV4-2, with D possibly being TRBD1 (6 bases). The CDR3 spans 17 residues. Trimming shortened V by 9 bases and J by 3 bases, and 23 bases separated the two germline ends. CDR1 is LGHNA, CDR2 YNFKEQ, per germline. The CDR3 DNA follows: TGTGCCAGACCATCCAGCCGGGACAACACTTACACCGGGGAGCTGTTTTTT. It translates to CARPSSRDNTYTGELFF.

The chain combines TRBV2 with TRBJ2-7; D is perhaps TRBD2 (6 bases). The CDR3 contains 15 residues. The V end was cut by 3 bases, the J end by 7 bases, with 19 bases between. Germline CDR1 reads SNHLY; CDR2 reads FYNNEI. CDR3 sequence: CASSDRLARAGEQYF. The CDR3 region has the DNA TGTGCCAGCAGTGACAGGCTAGCGAGAGCCGGAGAGCAGTACTTC.

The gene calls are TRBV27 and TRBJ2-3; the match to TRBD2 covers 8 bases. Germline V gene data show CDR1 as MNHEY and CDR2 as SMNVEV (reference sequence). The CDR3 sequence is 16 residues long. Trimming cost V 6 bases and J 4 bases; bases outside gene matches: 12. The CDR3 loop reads CASRMISTSGSDTQYF. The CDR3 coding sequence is TGTGCCAGCAGAATGATATCCACTAGCGGTTCAGATACGCAGTATTTT.

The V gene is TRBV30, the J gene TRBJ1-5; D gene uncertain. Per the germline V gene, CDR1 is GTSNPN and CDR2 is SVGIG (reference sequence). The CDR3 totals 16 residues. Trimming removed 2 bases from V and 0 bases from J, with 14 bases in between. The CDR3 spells CAWSIGGGYSNQPQHF. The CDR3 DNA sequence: TGTGCCTGGAGTATCGGCGGCGGATATAGCAATCAGCCCCAGCATTTT. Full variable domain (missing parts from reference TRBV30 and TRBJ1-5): SQTIHQWPATLVQPVGSPLSLECTVEGTSNPNLYWYRQAAGRGLQLLFYSVGIGQISSEVPQNLSASRPQDRQFILSSKKLLLSDSGFYLCAWSIGGGYSNQPQHFGDGTRLSIL.

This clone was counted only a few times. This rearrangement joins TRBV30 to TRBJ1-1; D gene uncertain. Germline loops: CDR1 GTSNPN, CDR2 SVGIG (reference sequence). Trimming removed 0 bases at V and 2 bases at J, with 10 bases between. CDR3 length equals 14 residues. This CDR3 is CAWSVLTDNTEAFF. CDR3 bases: TGTGCCTGGAGTGTATTAACAGACAACACTGAAGCTTTCTTT.

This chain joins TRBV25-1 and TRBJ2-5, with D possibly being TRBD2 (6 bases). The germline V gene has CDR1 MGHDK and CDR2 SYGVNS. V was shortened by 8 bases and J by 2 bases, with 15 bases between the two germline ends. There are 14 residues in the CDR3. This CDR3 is CASSLWREQETQYF. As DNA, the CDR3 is TGTGCCAGCTCCCTTTGGAGGGAACAAGAGACCCAGTACTTC. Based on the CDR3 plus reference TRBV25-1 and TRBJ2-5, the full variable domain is EADIYQTPRYLVIGTGKKITLECSQTMGHDKMYWYQQDPGMELHLIHYSYGVNSTEKGDLSSESTVSRIRTEHFPLTLESARPSHTSQYLCASSLWREQETQYFGPGTRLLVL.

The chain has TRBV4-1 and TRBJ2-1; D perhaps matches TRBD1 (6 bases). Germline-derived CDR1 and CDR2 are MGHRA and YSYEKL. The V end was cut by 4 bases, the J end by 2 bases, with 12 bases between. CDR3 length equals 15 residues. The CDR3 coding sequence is TGCGCCAGCAGCCGCTTAGGGGGAACCTACAATGAGCAGTTCTTC. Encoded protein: CASSRLGGTYNEQFF.

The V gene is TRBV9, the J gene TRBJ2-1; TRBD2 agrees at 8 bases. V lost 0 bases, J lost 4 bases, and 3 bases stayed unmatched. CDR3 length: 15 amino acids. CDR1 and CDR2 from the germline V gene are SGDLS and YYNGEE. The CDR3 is CASSVEAGEYNEQFF. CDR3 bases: TGTGCCAGCAGCGTAGAAGCGGGAGAATACAATGAGCAGTTCTTC.

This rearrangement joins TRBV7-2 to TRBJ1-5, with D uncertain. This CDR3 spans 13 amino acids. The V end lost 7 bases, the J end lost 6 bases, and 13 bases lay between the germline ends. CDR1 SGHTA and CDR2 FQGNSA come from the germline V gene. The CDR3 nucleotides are TGTGCCAGCATACGGCGGGTGGGTCAGCCCCAGCATTTT. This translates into CASIRRVGQPQHF.

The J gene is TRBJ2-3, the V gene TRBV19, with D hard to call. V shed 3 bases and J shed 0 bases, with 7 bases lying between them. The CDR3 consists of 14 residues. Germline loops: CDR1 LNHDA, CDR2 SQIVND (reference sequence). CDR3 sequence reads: CASSIGFSTDTQYF. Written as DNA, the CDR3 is TGTGCCAGTAGTATTGGCTTTAGCACAGATACGCAGTATTTT.

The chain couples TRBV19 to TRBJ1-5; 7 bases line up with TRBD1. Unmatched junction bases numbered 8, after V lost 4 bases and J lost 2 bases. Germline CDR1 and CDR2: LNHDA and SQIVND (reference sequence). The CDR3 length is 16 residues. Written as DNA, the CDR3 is TGTGCCAGTAGTACCCCGACAGGGTCAGGCAATCAGCCCCAGCATTTT. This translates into CASSTPTGSGNQPQHF.

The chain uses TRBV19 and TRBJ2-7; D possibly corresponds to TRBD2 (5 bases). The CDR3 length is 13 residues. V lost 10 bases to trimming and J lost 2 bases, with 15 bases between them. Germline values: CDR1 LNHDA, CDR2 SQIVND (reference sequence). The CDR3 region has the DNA TGTGCCACTGAGGACCGTAGCGCCTACGAGCAGTACTTC. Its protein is CATEDRSAYEQYF. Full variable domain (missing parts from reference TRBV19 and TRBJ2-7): DGGITQSPKYLFRKEGQNVTLSCEQNLNHDAMYWYRQDPGQGLRLIYYSQIVNDFQKGDIAEGYSVSREKKESFPLTVTSAQKNPTAFYLCATEDRSAYEQYFGPGTRLTVT.

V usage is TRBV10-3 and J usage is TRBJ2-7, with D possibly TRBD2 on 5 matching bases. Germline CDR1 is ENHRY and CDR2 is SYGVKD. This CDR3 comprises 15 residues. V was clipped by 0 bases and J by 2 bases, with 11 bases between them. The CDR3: CAISESIWGAYEQYF. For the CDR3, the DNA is TGTGCCATCAGTGAGTCTATTTGGGGAGCCTACGAGCAGTACTTC.

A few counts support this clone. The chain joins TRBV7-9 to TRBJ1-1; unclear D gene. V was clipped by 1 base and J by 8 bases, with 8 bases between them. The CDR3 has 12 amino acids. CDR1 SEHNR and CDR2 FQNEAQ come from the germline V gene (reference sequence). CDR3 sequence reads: CASSLGSREAFF. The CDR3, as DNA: TGTGCCAGCAGCTTAGGCTCTAGAGAAGCTTTCTTT.

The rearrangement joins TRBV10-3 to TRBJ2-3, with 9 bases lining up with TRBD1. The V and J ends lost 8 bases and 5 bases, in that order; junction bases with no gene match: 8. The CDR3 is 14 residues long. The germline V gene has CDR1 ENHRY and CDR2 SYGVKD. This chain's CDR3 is CAILQGAGQDTQYF. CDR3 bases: TGTGCCATCCTACAGGGGGCCGGGCAAGATACGCAGTATTTT.

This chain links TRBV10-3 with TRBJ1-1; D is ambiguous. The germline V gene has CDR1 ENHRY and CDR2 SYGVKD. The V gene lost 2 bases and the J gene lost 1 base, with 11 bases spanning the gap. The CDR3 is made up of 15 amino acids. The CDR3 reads CAISEVRERNTEAFF. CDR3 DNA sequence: TGTGCCATCAGTGAGGTACGGGAACGGAACACTGAAGCTTTCTTT.

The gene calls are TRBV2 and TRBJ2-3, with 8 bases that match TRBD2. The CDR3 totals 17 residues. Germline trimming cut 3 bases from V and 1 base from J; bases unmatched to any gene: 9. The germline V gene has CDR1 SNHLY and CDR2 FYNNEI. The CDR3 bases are TGTGCCAGCAGTGATTTACTAGCGGAGACGGGCACAGATACGCAGTATTTT. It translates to CASSDLLAETGTDTQYF.

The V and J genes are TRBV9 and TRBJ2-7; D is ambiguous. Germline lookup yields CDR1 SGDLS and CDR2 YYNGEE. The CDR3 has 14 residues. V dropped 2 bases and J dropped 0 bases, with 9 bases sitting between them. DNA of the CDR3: TGTGCCAGCAGCGTTTTGGCAGTCTCCTACGAGCAGTACTTC. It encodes CASSVLAVSYEQYF. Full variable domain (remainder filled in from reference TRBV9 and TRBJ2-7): DSGVTQTPKHLITATGQRVTLRCSPRSGDLSVYWYQQSLDQGLQFLIQYYNGEERAKGNILERFSAQQFPDLHSELNLSSLELGDSALYFCASSVLAVSYEQYFGPGTRLTVT.

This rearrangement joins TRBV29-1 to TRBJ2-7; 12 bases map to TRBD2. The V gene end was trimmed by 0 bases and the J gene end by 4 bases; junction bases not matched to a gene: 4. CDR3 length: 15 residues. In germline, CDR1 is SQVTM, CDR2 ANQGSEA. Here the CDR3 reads CSVEERLAGEYEQYF. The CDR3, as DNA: TGCAGCGTTGAAGAGAGACTAGCGGGAGAGTACGAGCAGTACTTC.

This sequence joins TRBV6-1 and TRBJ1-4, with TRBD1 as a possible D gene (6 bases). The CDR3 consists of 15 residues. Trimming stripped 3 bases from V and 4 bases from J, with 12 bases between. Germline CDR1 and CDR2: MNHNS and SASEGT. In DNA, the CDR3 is TGTGCCAGCAGTGAGATAGTACAGGGTAATGAAAAACTGTTTTTT. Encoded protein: CASSEIVQGNEKLFF.

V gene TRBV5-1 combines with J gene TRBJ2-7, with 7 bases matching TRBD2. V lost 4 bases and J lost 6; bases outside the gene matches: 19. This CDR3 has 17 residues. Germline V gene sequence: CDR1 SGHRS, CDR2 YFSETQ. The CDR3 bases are TGCGCCAGCAGCCCCCGTGGGGCGGGAGTCGGGATTCCCGAGCAGTACTTC. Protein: CASSPRGAGVGIPEQYF. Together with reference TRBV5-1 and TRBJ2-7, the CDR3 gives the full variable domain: KAGVTQTPRYLIKTRGQQVTLSCSPISGHRSVSWYQQTPGQGLQFLFEYFSETQRNKGNFPGRFSGRQFSNSRSEMNVSTLELGDSALYLCASSPRGAGVGIPEQYFGPGTRLTVT.

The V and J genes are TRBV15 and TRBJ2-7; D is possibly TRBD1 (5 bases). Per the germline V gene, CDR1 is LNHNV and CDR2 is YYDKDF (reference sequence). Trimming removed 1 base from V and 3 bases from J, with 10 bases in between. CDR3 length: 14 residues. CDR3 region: CATSRVGVGYEQYF. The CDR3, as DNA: TGTGCCACCAGCAGAGTAGGGGTGGGCTACGAGCAGTACTTC. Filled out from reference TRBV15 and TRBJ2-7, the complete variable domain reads DAMVIQNPRYQVTQFGKPVTLSCSQTLNHNVMYWYQQKSSQAPKLLFHYYDKDFNNEADTPDNFQSRRPNTSFCFLDIRSPGLGDTAMYLCATSRVGVGYEQYFGPGTRLTVT.

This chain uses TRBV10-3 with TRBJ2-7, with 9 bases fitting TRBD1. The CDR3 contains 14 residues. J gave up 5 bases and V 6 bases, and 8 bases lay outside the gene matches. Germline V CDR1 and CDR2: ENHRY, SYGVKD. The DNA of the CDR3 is TGTGCCATCAGACCGGACAGGGGCTACGACGAGCAGTACTTC. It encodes CAIRPDRGYDEQYF.

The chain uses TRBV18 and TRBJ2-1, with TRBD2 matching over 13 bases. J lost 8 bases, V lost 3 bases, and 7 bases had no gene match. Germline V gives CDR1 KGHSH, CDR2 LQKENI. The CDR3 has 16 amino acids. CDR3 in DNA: TGTGCCAGCTCACCGAGGACTAGCGGGAGTCTCTATGAGCAGTTCTTC. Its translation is CASSPRTSGSLYEQFF.

The CDR3: CASSESDSNEKLFF. The CDR3 DNA follows: TGCGCCAGCAGTGAGTCGGACAGTAATGAAAAACTGTTTTTT. The rearrangement uses TRBV10-1 and TRBJ1-4, with a weak D call TRBD1 (6 bases). Deletions cut 0 bases from V and 4 bases from J, with 6 bases between. The CDR3 extends over 14 amino acids. The germline gives CDR1 WNHNN, CDR2 SYGVQD (reference sequence).

The CDR3 nucleotides read TGCGCCAGCAGCCAAGAAAGCGGGAGGGCCTTCGGGGAGCTGTTTTTT. The encoded protein is CASSQESGRAFGELFF. The rearrangement joins TRBV4-1 to TRBJ2-2, with 10 bases identical to TRBD2. From germline, CDR1 is MGHRA and CDR2 YSYEKL. The V and J ends lost 0 bases and 7 bases, in that order; junction bases with no gene match: 5. The CDR3 runs 16 residues.

CDR3 region: CASSETETQETQYF. DNA for the CDR3: TGTGCCAGCAGTGAAACGGAGACGCAAGAGACCCAGTACTTC. This sequence joins TRBV25-1 and TRBJ2-5, with D uncertain. The V end was cut by 2 bases, the J end by 2 bases, with 9 bases between. Germline V gene sequence: CDR1 MGHDK, CDR2 SYGVNS. This CDR3 has 14 residues. The variable domain in full, completed from reference TRBV25-1 and TRBJ2-5, reads EADIYQTPRYLVIGTGKKITLECSQTMGHDKMYWYQQDPGMELHLIHYSYGVNSTEKGDLSSESTVSRIRTEHFPLTLESARPSHTSQYLCASSETETQETQYFGPGTRLLVL.

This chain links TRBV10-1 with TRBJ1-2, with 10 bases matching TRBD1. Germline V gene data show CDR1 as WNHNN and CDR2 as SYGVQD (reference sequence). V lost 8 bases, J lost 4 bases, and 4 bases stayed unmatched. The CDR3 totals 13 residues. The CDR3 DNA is TGCGCCAGCGGGGACAGGGGATGCTATGGCTACACCTTC. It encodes CASGDRGCYGYTF.

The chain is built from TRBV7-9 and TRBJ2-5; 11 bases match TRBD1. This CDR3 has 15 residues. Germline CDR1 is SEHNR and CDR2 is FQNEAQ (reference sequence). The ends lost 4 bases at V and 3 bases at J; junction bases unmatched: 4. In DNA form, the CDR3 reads TGTGCCAGCAGCTCCCCGGGACAGGGGGAAGAGACCCAGTACTTC. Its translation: CASSSPGQGEETQYF. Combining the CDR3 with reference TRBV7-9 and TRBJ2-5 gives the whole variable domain DTGVSQNPRHKITKRGQNVTFRCDPISEHNRLYWYRQTLGQGPEFLTYFQNEAQLEKSRLLSDRFSAERPKGSFSTLEIQRTEQGDSAMYLCASSSPGQGEETQYFGPGTRLLVL.